The clone carrying this TCR beta chain was counted at least ten times. Its target is not known. This record comes from a study of T cells in Graves' hyperthyroidism and ophthalmopathy. About the research overall: Peripheral blood samples were taken at initial diagnosis, prior to any treatment.

PBMCs were collected from a roughly 10 ml volume of fresh peripheral blood. RNA transcripts were the template for amplifying TCR beta CDR3 regions. Carried out on the TCR CDR3, a first-round RT-PCR used the HTBI primer set. TCRdb recomputed calls from the multiplex PCR reads with MiXCR, one row per CDR3 protein. The sample carries about 400,000 distinct CDR3 sequences, about 15% recorded once. General study results and limits: The model made its ophthalmopathy prediction, and onset followed a median approximately six months later.

The clonotype was recovered from a woman in her 30s with Graves' hyperthyroidism. Sequences were obtained from blood.

The CDR3 DNA reads as TGCGCCAGCAGCTTAAGACAGGGGCAACACAATGAGCAGTTCTTC. Translated, it gives CASSLRQGQHNEQFF. V and J are TRBV5-1 and TRBJ2-1, with TRBD1 matching over 8 bases. The trim removed 2 bases at V and 5 bases at J, leaving 6 bases unmatched. CDR1 is SGHRS, CDR2 YFSETQ, per germline. This CDR3 spans 15 amino acids.